Listed below are T cell receptor beta chains from one sample, sequenced in a study of type 1 regulatory T cells. A single record per CDR3 protein comes from TCRdb applying MiXCR to the reads. The data show 90,000 to 100,000 distinct CDR3 sequences, roughly 28% seen once. The specimen sequenced was CD4+ T cells, either the whole sample or a sorted fraction (not recorded which). All receptors come from a human donor in good health. Both conserved end residues are part of each CDR3. A D gene is named only where the DNA matches it firmly. Expanded clones get a size class; other rows say once, few or many, or leave the size out.

length,size,V,D,J,CDR3,DNA
15,NA,TRBV27,TRBD1,TRBJ2-5,CASSRRTGGGETQYF,TGTGCCAGCAGTCGTCGGACAGGGGGCGGGGAGACCCAGTACTTC
15,NA,TRBV14,NA,TRBJ2-2,CASSQVSGDTGELFF,TGTGCCAGCAGCCAAGTGTCGGGGGACACCGGGGAGCTGTTTTTT
17,NA,TRBV13,TRBD2,TRBJ2-1,CASSLSEGLAGDNEQFF,TGTGCCAGCAGCTTATCGGAGGGACTAGCGGGAGACAATGAGCAGTTCTTC
15,NA,TRBV19,TRBD1,TRBJ1-1,CASSTYRGVYTEAFF,TGTGCCAGTAGCACCTACAGGGGAGTGTACACTGAAGCTTTCTTT
21,few,TRBV12-5,NA,TRBJ1-5,CAGPYTPGSGHPSDSSQPQHF,TGTGCTGGACCTTACACGCCGGGCTCCGGCCACCCAAGTGACAGCAGTCAGCCCCAGCATTTT
15,few,TRBV5-4,TRBD1,TRBJ2-7,CASSPYSRQGYEQYF,TGTGCCAGCAGCCCCTACTCTCGACAGGGCTACGAGCAGTACTTC
15,NA,TRBV20-1,NA,TRBJ1-6,CSAREDGFLNSPLHF,TGCAGTGCTAGGGAGGATGGTTTCCTGAATTCACCCCTCCACTTT
16,few,TRBV4-1,NA,TRBJ2-7,CASSQDNGGSPYEQYF,TGCGCCAGCAGCCAAGATAACGGGGGATCGCCCTACGAGCAGTACTTC
15,few,TRBV24-1,NA,TRBJ2-1,CATSDLRAGYNEQFF,TGTGCCACCAGTGATTTACGAGCGGGCTACAATGAGCAGTTCTTC
15,many,TRBV20-1,TRBD2,TRBJ2-1,CSASWGGGSYNEQFF,TGCAGTGCTAGTTGGGGGGGAGGCTCCTACAATGAGCAGTTCTTC
11,NA,TRBV19,NA,TRBJ2-7,CASSMRGEQYF,TGTGCCAGTAGCATGAGAGGGGAGCAGTACTTC
14,NA,TRBV29-1,NA,TRBJ2-7,CSPGHTGPPYEQYF,TGCAGCCCGGGGCACACAGGACCTCCCTACGAGCAGTACTTC
15,NA,TRBV5-1,TRBD1,TRBJ2-7,CASSTAGTGVGEQYF,TGCGCCAGCAGCACCGCCGGGACAGGGGTCGGCGAGCAGTACTTC
17,few,TRBV5-6,NA,TRBJ2-6,CASSTYRMDTGANVLTF,TGTGCCAGCAGCACGTACCGGATGGATACTGGGGCCAACGTCCTGACTTTC